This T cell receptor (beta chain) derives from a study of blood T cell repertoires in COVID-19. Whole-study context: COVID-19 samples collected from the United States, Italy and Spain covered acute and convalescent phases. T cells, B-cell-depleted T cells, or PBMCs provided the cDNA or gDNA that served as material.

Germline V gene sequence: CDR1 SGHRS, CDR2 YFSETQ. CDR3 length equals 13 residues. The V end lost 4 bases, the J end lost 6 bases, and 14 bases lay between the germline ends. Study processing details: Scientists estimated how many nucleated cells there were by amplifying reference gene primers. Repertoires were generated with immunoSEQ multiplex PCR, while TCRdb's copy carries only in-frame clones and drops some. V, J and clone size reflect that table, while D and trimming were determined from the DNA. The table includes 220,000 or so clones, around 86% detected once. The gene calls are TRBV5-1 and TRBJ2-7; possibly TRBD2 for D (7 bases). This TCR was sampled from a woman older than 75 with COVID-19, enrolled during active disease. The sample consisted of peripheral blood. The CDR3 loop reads CASSQGGGREQYF. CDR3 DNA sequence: TGCGCCAGCAGCCAAGGGGGGGGGCGCGAGCAGTACTTC.